This record covers a single T cell receptor beta chain. Its recognized antigen is unknown. One base away there is no much larger clone; base qualities are not given. This sample was included in a study of cytomegalovirus exposure and HLA in healthy donors (dated by TCRdb to 2016 to 2017). At the level of the whole study: An earlier analysis of about 560 of the donors reported 250 to 300 Gb of sequence data and 90 million to 120 million unique TCR beta sequences obtained from roughly 170 million T cells. The study was designed to test whether signatures of past pathogen exposure could be identified by cataloging public T cell receptors. Donor age, sex, ethnicity and CMV serostatus were compiled alongside the repertoire data. Genome-wide SNP genotypes for about 55% of the 666 donors were used in a later genetic analysis, which treated that subset as a discovery cohort. The number of donors typed differed by locus, with 629-630 for A, B, C, DRB1 and DQB1, roughly 550 for DQA1, under 610 for DPA1, and approximately 470 for DPB1. Every discovery cohort repertoire had been produced on one sequencing platform. The genetic ancestry cluster associated with self-reported Caucasian donors included over 65% of the roughly 400 genotyped donors. Approximately 300 gigabases of sequencing data and approximately 85 million unique TCR sequences were included in an early release covering several hundred HLA-typed donors. The study profiled the T cell repertoires of under 850 subjects by immunosequencing and related them to cytomegalovirus serostatus. HLA typing included class I and class II loci at four-digit resolution. An earlier analysis of around 640 of the donors used high-throughput TCR beta sequencing to judge whether each TCR beta V gene segment behaved as functional or pseudogenic. A separate validation cohort of approximately 120 different subjects was used in addition to the roughly 640-subject first cohort. On average, roughly 250,000 unique TCR beta nucleotide sequences were sequenced per donor among 398 genotyped donors of the cohort, with about 19% of those sequences being non-productive. The study combined high-throughput TCR immunosequencing, statistical association of individual TCRs with disease status, and machine learning to predict cytomegalovirus infection status. Rather than using new phenotypic data, the later analysis identified candidate immune exposures from TCR beta sequences and from how often those sequences occurred across donors. Five DR-DQ haplotypes were handled as single units for association and clustering because linkage in the cohort was strong. To study patterns of TCR occurrence, a later analysis re-analyzed previously published TCR beta repertoires from more than 550 donors and added high-resolution HLA genotyping. What the authors observed across the whole study: The sequencing pipeline was judged likely to have produced a cluster of highly shared sequence variants as a technical artifact. A further reported finding was that TCR beta sequences accurately predicted the HLA-A and HLA-B alleles for most subjects in the first cohort. An earlier analysis of roughly 570 of the donors showed that most TCR beta V segments appeared in productive rearrangements either about 87% or about 30% of the time, which broadly matched IMGT annotations. The authors suggested that the approach could potentially be extended to other disease states and immunological phenotypes. The only immune exposure information available for the cohort was CMV serostatus. Presence/absence analyses assumed roughly uniform sequencing depth across donors, an assumption that may not hold. A later analysis associated about 17,000 TCR beta sequences with specific HLA alleles at a false discovery rate of 0.05. According to a later genetic analysis, donors in an Asian-associated ancestry cluster had fewer N-insertions in productive TCRs than the approximately 710-donor mean. Linkage disequilibrium might explain the correlated functional status among segregating V segments, but an unknown experimental factor could not be excluded. Most TCR sequences were observed very rarely across donors, whereas some public TCRs were present in many individuals. When HLA alleles, especially DR and DQ, strongly co-occurred, TCR associations were difficult to assign to individual alleles. In a later analysis, HLA-associated TCR beta chains were found to be more clonally expanded and to have lower generation probabilities than equally common non-associated chains. Because some donors lacked HLA typing at each locus, the association tests relied only on the typed subset. The classifier was reported to diagnose cytomegalovirus status with high specificity and sensitivity in both the original cohort and the validation cohort. V-gene and J-gene trimming of TCR beta chains was associated with a missense DCLRE1C variant in a later genetic analysis, and the association was replicated in an independent cohort. According to a later analysis, parvovirus B19, influenza, CMV and Epstein-Barr virus appeared linked to several top co-occurrence clusters. Because the 87-base-pair reads could not distinguish some IMGT-functional V segments, including TRBV6-2 and TRBV6-3, those segments were excluded. Because counts were too low, seventeen rarely observed V segments, including chromosome 9 orphons, were excluded from the earlier analysis of a few hundred of the donors. The study listed 164 TCR beta chains as associated with cytomegalovirus. This cohort had only TCR beta chains sequenced, and the lack of alpha or paired-chain data limited which features could be detected. In vitro tests confirmed that a few of the cytomegalovirus-associated TCR beta chains recognize cytomegalovirus antigens. A later analysis found that TCR association rates varied across HLA loci, with DRB1 alleles showing the most associated TCRs and HLA-C alleles the fewest. A later analysis found that most CMV-associated TCR beta chains appeared HLA-restricted, with HLA associations seemingly driven largely by CMV exposure.

In total, fewer than 750 healthy bone marrow donors made up the cohort. At the time of sampling, every cohort member was nominally healthy, though immune exposures that went unrecorded were likely present. The donor was CMV seronegative and belonged to the group of under 400 seronegative cohort members. A peripheral blood sample was provided by each donor, and peripheral blood mononuclear cells were used for TCR beta sequencing. Genomic DNA extraction from the blood cell samples was performed with the Qiagen DNeasy Blood Extraction Kit. The junction carries 21 bases between V and J, which are trimmed by 8 bases and 8 bases respectively. The CDR3 goes from the cysteine to the phenylalanine over 14 residues. The entry retains the CDR3 DNA only, 42 bases that are in frame from base 1. The library was generated by the immunoSEQ multiplex PCR assay. The multiplex PCR relied on a mix of 60 forward primers for TCR Vbeta segments and 13 reverse primers for TCR Jbeta segments. Amplification of the CDR3 region of rearranged TCR beta genes was performed with a multiplex PCR assay on genomic DNA. Amplified TCR beta libraries were sequenced as 87-base-pair reads on the Illumina HiSeq System. In the original analysis: A later analysis tallied tens of millions of unique TCR beta chains across the 610 or so repertoires, and roughly 11 million of those chains were shared by two or more donors. A nearest-neighbor algorithm error-corrected the raw reads and collapsed the reads into unique sequences, merging closely related sequences to remove PCR and sequencing errors. Alignment of CDR3 sequences to IMGT reference sequences was used to assign V, D and J gene segments. For a sequence to be retained, a match of at least six nucleotides to both a V gene segment and a J gene segment was required. Rearrangements were classified as productive when the CDR3 lacked stop codons and remained in frame with V and J, and all other rearrangements were classified as non-productive. Following IMGT convention, CDR3 was defined as the stretch from the second conserved V-encoded cysteine to the conserved J-encoded phenylalanine. The earlier analysis of a few hundred of the donors excluded any sequence lacking an unambiguous match to a single V gene segment. An earlier analysis of 587 of the donors called V segments functional above 56.7% productive rearrangements and segregating when the between-donor standard deviation exceeded 5%. A statistical classification framework was built for diagnosing cytomegalovirus status from the catalog of TCR beta chain sequences. In a later analysis, TCR nucleotide sequences were compared against IMGT/GENE-DB human TR gene sequences so that V and J genes could be assigned. The TCRdist pipeline was used in a later analysis to assign CDR3 sequences and most-parsimonious VDJ recombination scenarios. In a later analysis, every TCR beta chain was defined by the combination of its CDR3 amino acid sequence and its V-gene family, and reads without a unique V-gene family were dropped. As a way to deal with suspected cross-contamination and a sequencing artifact, a later analysis dropped nearly 600 nucleotide sequences that were highly shared and had low generation probability. A later analysis calculated a clonal expansion index for each public chain from normalized within-repertoire ranks of inferred template counts. In a later analysis, generation probabilities were computed with a VDJ recombination model fitted to out-of-frame rearrangements, and the resulting probabilities were checked against IGoR. In a later analysis, hypergeometric tests were used to score TCR-TCR, TCR-HLA and TCR-CMV co-occurrence, with a repertoire-size bias correction applied to TCR pairs. In a later analysis, false discovery rates were estimated by permuting HLA or CMV assignments 20 times. A later analysis grouped co-occurring TCRs with DBSCAN, adding TCRdist sequence similarity when clustering within HLA-allele-positive subsets. Co-occurrence clustering excluded repertoires with fewer than 30,000 or more than 120,000 public chains, plus five with anomalous nucleotide sharing. Entries here come from immuneACCESS through TCRdb and include only in-frame sequences with V and J called. Some clones fail to appear in such tables; in the studies checked, an unresolved V gene covers under half of the shortfall, and the cause of the remainder is unknown. That table supplies the V and J calls and clone size; D and trimming were determined from the DNA. The sample table lists 100,000 to 150,000 clones, around 73% of them with a count of one. The ten largest clones capture approximately 1.5% of the sample.

The source is a female donor in good health and CMV-seronegative. The material sequenced was PBMCs. The rearranged segments are TRBV23-1 and TRBJ1-1; the D gene is perhaps TRBD1, on 6 matching bases. TRBV23-1 is an ORF for which the function is uncertain. CDR3 sequence: CASSPQGRGEEAFF. The nucleotide sequence is given as TGCGCCAGCTCACCACAGGGTAGGGGCGAAGAAGCTTTCTTT.